This TCR beta chain was recorded in a study of Graves' ophthalmopathy and Graves' hyperthyroidism. Points from the study as a whole: The model forecast ophthalmopathy progression, reaching about 70% sensitivity and roughly 72% specificity.

Note on this clonotype: Its specificity is not known.

The CDR3 runs 15 residues. Germline CDR1 MGHRA, CDR2 YSYEKL. Germline trimming cut 4 bases from V and 3 bases from J; bases unmatched to any gene: 4. Beta-chain TCR CDR3 regions were amplified from RNA transcripts. First-round RT-PCR relied on HTBI primers, and a second-round multiplex PCR came next. TCRdb fed the multiplex PCR reads into MiXCR, producing one record per CDR3 protein. The data hold over a million distinct CDR3 sequences, with approximately 35% observed a single time. Hyperthyroidism patients were newly diagnosed, ill under 2 months, and aged 18 to 65 years. The diagnosis combined clinical symptoms, thyroxine, TRAb, thyroid ultrasound and orbital computed tomography scans.

This receptor was taken from an adult man with Graves' hyperthyroidism. The sample consisted of peripheral blood or thyroid tissue (not recorded which). This chain joins TRBV4-1 and TRBJ2-5, with 11 bases lining up with TRBD2. The CDR3: CASSPSGGNEETQYF. Written as DNA, the CDR3 is TGCGCCAGCAGCCCTAGCGGGGGGAATGAAGAGACCCAGTACTTC.